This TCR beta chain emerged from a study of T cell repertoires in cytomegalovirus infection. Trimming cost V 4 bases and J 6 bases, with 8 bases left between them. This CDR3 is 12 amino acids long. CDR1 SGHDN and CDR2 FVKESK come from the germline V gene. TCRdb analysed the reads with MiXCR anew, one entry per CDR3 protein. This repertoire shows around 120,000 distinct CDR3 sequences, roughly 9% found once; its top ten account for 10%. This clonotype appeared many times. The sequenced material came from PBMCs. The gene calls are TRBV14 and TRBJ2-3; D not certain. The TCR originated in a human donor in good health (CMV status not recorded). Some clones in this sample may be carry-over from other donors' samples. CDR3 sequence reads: CASSRHIDTQYF. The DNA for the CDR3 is TGTGCCAGCAGCCGCCACATCGATACGCAGTATTTT.